These T cell receptor beta chains were read from a single sample in a study of T cell repertoires and HLA-DP antigens. What these receptors recognize is not known. Clones were sequenced by immunoSEQ multiplex PCR, and TCRdb holds only the in-frame ones, with some missing. The data show about 120,000 clones, 85% to 95% seen once. Sequencing input: CD4+ T cells from PBMCs. The receptors were gathered from a woman aged 18-29 years in good health and CMV-seronegative. Each CDR3 is given with its conserved first and last residue. A D gene is named only where the DNA matches it firmly. The size field is filled for only some rows; it gives once, few, many or a size class.

len: 15
d_gene: .
v_gene: TRBV2
j_gene: TRBJ1-1
abundance: once
CDR3nt: TGTGCCAGCAGTGATTGGGGGGGCGGAAGAACTGAAGCTTTCTTT
CDR3aa: CASSDWGGGRTEAFF

len: 15
d_gene: .
v_gene: TRBV21-1
j_gene: TRBJ2-3
abundance: .
CDR3nt: TGTGCCAGCATTGTAGCGGGATCAGTTGCAGATACGCAGTATTTT
CDR3aa: CASIVAGSVADTQYF

len: 18
d_gene: TRBD1
v_gene: TRBV13
j_gene: TRBJ1-2
abundance: .
CDR3nt: TGTGCCAGCAGCTTAATGTCGAAAGGACAGGGGGCCGGCTATGGCTACACCTTC
CDR3aa: CASSLMSKGQGAGYGYTF

len: 13
d_gene: TRBD1
v_gene: TRBV28
j_gene: TRBJ2-5
abundance: .
CDR3nt: TGTGCCAGCAGGCAGGGGGTACAAGAGACCCAGTACTTC
CDR3aa: CASRQGVQETQYF

len: 16
d_gene: .
v_gene: TRBV4-1
j_gene: TRBJ2-1
abundance: once
CDR3nt: TGCGCCAGCAGCCAAGATCTGTCCAGGTCCTACAATGAGCAGTTCTTC
CDR3aa: CASSQDLSRSYNEQFF

len: 16
d_gene: TRBD2
v_gene: TRBV7-9
j_gene: TRBJ2-3
abundance: .
CDR3nt: TGTGCCAGCAGCCCGATAGCGGGGGGACTCACAGATACGCAGTATTTT
CDR3aa: CASSPIAGGLTDTQYF

len: 14
d_gene: .
v_gene: TRBV5-1
j_gene: TRBJ2-7
abundance: .
CDR3nt: TGCGCCAGCAGCTTGGTCTCGGACTCCTACGAGCAGTACTTC
CDR3aa: CASSLVSDSYEQYF

len: 16
d_gene: TRBD2
v_gene: TRBV5-1
j_gene: TRBJ2-1
abundance: .
CDR3nt: TGCGCCAGCAGCGACCTGGGACTAGCGGGGTTGGGACAGCAGTTCTTC
CDR3aa: CASSDLGLAGLGQQFF

len: 19
d_gene: TRBD1
v_gene: TRBV4-1
j_gene: TRBJ2-6
abundance: .
CDR3nt: TGCGCCAGCAGCCAAAGGAGCGGGCAGGGGGCAACGGGGGCCAACGTCCTGACTTTC
CDR3aa: CASSQRSGQGATGANVLTF

len: 15
d_gene: .
v_gene: TRBV7-2
j_gene: TRBJ2-7
abundance: .
CDR3nt: TGTGCCAGCAGCTTGACAGGTTTGTTTCACTACGAGCAGTACTTC
CDR3aa: CASSLTGLFHYEQYF

len: 11
d_gene: .
v_gene: TRBV20-1
j_gene: TRBJ1-2
abundance: .
CDR3nt: TGCAGTGCTGGACATTACTATGGCTACACCTTC
CDR3aa: CSAGHYYGYTF

len: 15
d_gene: .
v_gene: TRBV4-3
j_gene: TRBJ2-3
abundance: .
CDR3nt: TGCGCCAGCAGCCAAGCACAGACCAGCACAGATACGCAGTATTTT
CDR3aa: CASSQAQTSTDTQYF

len: 15
d_gene: TRBD1
v_gene: TRBV5-1
j_gene: TRBJ1-1
abundance: .
CDR3nt: TGCGCCAGCAGCCCTGGGGCAGGGGGGAACACTGAAGCTTTCTTT
CDR3aa: CASSPGAGGNTEAFF

len: 15
d_gene: TRBD2
v_gene: TRBV18
j_gene: TRBJ2-5
abundance: .
CDR3nt: TGTGCCAGCTCACAGGGACTAGCGGAACAAGAGACCCAGTACTTC
CDR3aa: CASSQGLAEQETQYF

len: 12
d_gene: .
v_gene: TRBV19
j_gene: TRBJ2-3
abundance: .
CDR3nt: TGTGCCAGTAGTCCAGGGTTGGATACGCAGTATTTT
CDR3aa: CASSPGLDTQYF

len: 13
d_gene: .
v_gene: TRBV9
j_gene: TRBJ2-5
abundance: .
CDR3nt: TGTGCCAGCAGCGTGGACATCCGCGAGACCCAGTACTTC
CDR3aa: CASSVDIRETQYF

len: 12
d_gene: .
v_gene: TRBV7-2
j_gene: TRBJ2-2
abundance: .
CDR3nt: TGTGCCAGCAGCCCTTTTGGGGAAGGGCTGTTTTTT
CDR3aa: CASSPFGEGLFF

len: 14
d_gene: .
v_gene: TRBV10-3
j_gene: TRBJ1-1
abundance: .
CDR3nt: TGTGCCATCAGTGAGGGCACCTTGAACACTGAAGCTTTCTTT
CDR3aa: CAISEGTLNTEAFF

len: 12
d_gene: .
v_gene: TRBV6-6
j_gene: TRBJ2-3
abundance: .
CDR3nt: TGTGCCAGCAGCCCCCTCGGAGATACGCAGTATTTT
CDR3aa: CASSPLGDTQYF

len: 13
d_gene: .
v_gene: TRBV5-1
j_gene: TRBJ1-1
abundance: .
CDR3nt: TGCGCCAGCAGCTTGAGGGGGAACACTGAAGCTTTCTTT
CDR3aa: CASSLRGNTEAFF

len: 13
d_gene: .
v_gene: TRBV29-1
j_gene: TRBJ1-3
abundance: .
CDR3nt: TGCAGCGTTGAACCCCGAACTGGAAACACCATATATTTT
CDR3aa: CSVEPRTGNTIYF

len: 15
d_gene: TRBD1
v_gene: TRBV7-2
j_gene: TRBJ2-1
abundance: .
CDR3nt: TGTGCCAGCAGCCAAGGGACAGGGGTGTACAATGAGCAGTTCTTC
CDR3aa: CASSQGTGVYNEQFF

len: 14
d_gene: .
v_gene: TRBV2
j_gene: TRBJ1-1
abundance: .
CDR3nt: TGTGCCAGCAGTGGGATTCAGGCGAACACTGAAGCTTTCTTT
CDR3aa: CASSGIQANTEAFF

len: 14
d_gene: .
v_gene: TRBV6-5
j_gene: TRBJ1-5
abundance: .
CDR3nt: TGTGCCAGCAGGCCGGGACACTATCATCAGCCCCAGCATTTT
CDR3aa: CASRPGHYHQPQHF

len: 20
d_gene: .
v_gene: TRBV5-1
j_gene: TRBJ2-3
abundance: .
CDR3nt: TGCGCCAGCAGCCCTGACGGGTACTCGGGGCTCAGGGGGGGCACAGATACGCAGTATTTT
CDR3aa: CASSPDGYSGLRGGTDTQYF

len: 15
d_gene: TRBD2
v_gene: TRBV2
j_gene: TRBJ2-3
abundance: .
CDR3nt: TGTGCCAGCAGTGAAGGACTAGCGGGAATAGATACGCAGTATTTT
CDR3aa: CASSEGLAGIDTQYF

len: 15
d_gene: TRBD2
v_gene: TRBV7-2
j_gene: TRBJ2-3
abundance: .
CDR3nt: TGTGCCAGCCGTCCGGGGGGGCCTGGCACAGATACGCAGTATTTT
CDR3aa: CASRPGGPGTDTQYF

len: 16
d_gene: .
v_gene: TRBV6-6
j_gene: TRBJ1-5
abundance: .
CDR3nt: TGTGCCAGCAACCCTTTGGGGAAGGGAGGGGATCAGCCCCAGCATTTT
CDR3aa: CASNPLGKGGDQPQHF

len: 14
d_gene: .
v_gene: TRBV5-6
j_gene: TRBJ1-3
abundance: .
CDR3nt: TGTGCCAGCAGCTTGGGCAGCCCTGGAAACACCATATATTTT
CDR3aa: CASSLGSPGNTIYF

len: 15
d_gene: TRBD1
v_gene: TRBV18
j_gene: TRBJ2-1
abundance: .
CDR3nt: TGTGCCAGCTCACCACCGCTGGCAGGGGGCAATGAGCAGTTCTTC
CDR3aa: CASSPPLAGGNEQFF

len: 14
d_gene: .
v_gene: TRBV2
j_gene: TRBJ2-2
abundance: .
CDR3nt: TGTGCCAGCAGTGAAGGGGGGAGCACCGGGGAGCTGTTTTTT
CDR3aa: CASSEGGSTGELFF

len: 13
d_gene: .
v_gene: TRBV9
j_gene: TRBJ1-3
abundance: few
CDR3nt: TGTGCCAGCAGCTACCGAGGAGGAAACACCATATATTTT
CDR3aa: CASSYRGGNTIYF

len: 13
d_gene: .
v_gene: TRBV4-3
j_gene: TRBJ1-2
abundance: .
CDR3nt: TGCGCCAGCAGCCAGTCACAGGGTGTGGGCTACACCTTC
CDR3aa: CASSQSQGVGYTF

len: 13
d_gene: .
v_gene: TRBV28
j_gene: TRBJ2-3
abundance: .
CDR3nt: TGTGCCAGCAGTTTGACTAGCCCAGGGGGGCAGTATTTT
CDR3aa: CASSLTSPGGQYF

len: 15
d_gene: .
v_gene: TRBV5-1
j_gene: TRBJ2-7
abundance: .
CDR3nt: TGCGCCAGCAGCTTGGCCCGAGGTCCAAGCTACGAGCAGTACTTC
CDR3aa: CASSLARGPSYEQYF

len: 13
d_gene: .
v_gene: TRBV6-5
j_gene: TRBJ1-2
abundance: .
CDR3nt: TGTGCCAGCAGCCAACGGACTCAATGGGGCTACACCTTC
CDR3aa: CASSQRTQWGYTF

len: 13
d_gene: .
v_gene: TRBV19
j_gene: TRBJ2-5
abundance: .
CDR3nt: TGTGCCAGTAGTATAGCAATCCAGGGAGAGCAGTACTTC
CDR3aa: CASSIAIQGEQYF

len: 14
d_gene: TRBD1
v_gene: TRBV19
j_gene: TRBJ1-2
abundance: .
CDR3nt: TGTGCCAGTAGTATTCTACAGGGGAGAGGTGGCTACACCTTC
CDR3aa: CASSILQGRGGYTF

len: 15
d_gene: TRBD1
v_gene: TRBV28
j_gene: TRBJ1-4
abundance: .
CDR3nt: TGTGCCAGCAGTACCCTGGGCAGGGGGGGAGAAAAACTGTTTTTT
CDR3aa: CASSTLGRGGEKLFF

len: 14
d_gene: .
v_gene: TRBV9
j_gene: TRBJ2-3
abundance: .
CDR3nt: TGTGCCAGCAGCCCTGACAGGAGCACAGATACGCAGTATTTT
CDR3aa: CASSPDRSTDTQYF

len: 15
d_gene: .
v_gene: TRBV5-1
j_gene: TRBJ1-5
abundance: .
CDR3nt: TGCGCCAGCAGCTTGGAAGGAGTGAGCAATCAGCCCCAGCATTTT
CDR3aa: CASSLEGVSNQPQHF

len: 16
d_gene: TRBD1
v_gene: TRBV7-2
j_gene: TRBJ2-3
abundance: .
CDR3nt: TGTGCCAGCAGCTTAGGTGGGACAGGGACACGAGATACGCAGTATTTT
CDR3aa: CASSLGGTGTRDTQYF

len: 16
d_gene: TRBD1
v_gene: TRBV19
j_gene: TRBJ2-5
abundance: few
CDR3nt: TGTGCCAGTAGTATTAGTGCACAGGGGGCTCAAGAGACCCAGTACTTC
CDR3aa: CASSISAQGAQETQYF

len: 16
d_gene: .
v_gene: TRBV11-2
j_gene: TRBJ1-1
abundance: .
CDR3nt: TGTGCCAGCAGCTCCGAGCCTGTCGGACCTGGCACTGAAGCTTTCTTT
CDR3aa: CASSSEPVGPGTEAFF

len: 15
d_gene: .
v_gene: TRBV28
j_gene: TRBJ1-1
abundance: .
CDR3nt: TGTGCCAGCAGCTCTGAAGGGATCAAGAACACTGAAGCTTTCTTT
CDR3aa: CASSSEGIKNTEAFF

len: 13
d_gene: .
v_gene: TRBV4-1
j_gene: TRBJ2-5
abundance: .
CDR3nt: TGCGCCAGCAGCAGCCAGGGGATCGAGACCCAGTACTTC
CDR3aa: CASSSQGIETQYF

len: 12
d_gene: .
v_gene: TRBV29-1
j_gene: TRBJ1-2
abundance: .
CDR3nt: TGCAGCGTTGGTGAGAAGGACTATGGCTACACCTTC
CDR3aa: CSVGEKDYGYTF

len: 14
d_gene: TRBD1
v_gene: TRBV2
j_gene: TRBJ2-7
abundance: .
CDR3nt: TGTGCCAGCAGTGACCGACAGGGGAGTTACGAGCAGTACTTC
CDR3aa: CASSDRQGSYEQYF

len: 12
d_gene: .
v_gene: TRBV11-2
j_gene: TRBJ2-5
abundance: .
CDR3nt: TGTGCCAGCAGCTTAGTTGGAGAGACCCAGTACTTC
CDR3aa: CASSLVGETQYF